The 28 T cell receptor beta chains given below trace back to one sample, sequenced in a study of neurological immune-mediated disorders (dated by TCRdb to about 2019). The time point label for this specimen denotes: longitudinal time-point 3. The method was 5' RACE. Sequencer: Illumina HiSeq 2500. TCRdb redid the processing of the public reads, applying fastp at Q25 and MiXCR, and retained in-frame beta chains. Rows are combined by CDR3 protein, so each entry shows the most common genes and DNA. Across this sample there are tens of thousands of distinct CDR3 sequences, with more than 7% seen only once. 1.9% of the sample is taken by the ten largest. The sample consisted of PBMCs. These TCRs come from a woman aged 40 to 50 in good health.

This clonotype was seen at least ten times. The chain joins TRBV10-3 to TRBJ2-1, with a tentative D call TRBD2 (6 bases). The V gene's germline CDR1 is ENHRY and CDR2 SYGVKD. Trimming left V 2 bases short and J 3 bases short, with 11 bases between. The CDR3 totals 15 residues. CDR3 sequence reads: CAISESRRGYNEQFF. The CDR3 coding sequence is TGTGCCATCAGTGAGAGCCGGAGGGGCTACAATGAGCAGTTCTTC.

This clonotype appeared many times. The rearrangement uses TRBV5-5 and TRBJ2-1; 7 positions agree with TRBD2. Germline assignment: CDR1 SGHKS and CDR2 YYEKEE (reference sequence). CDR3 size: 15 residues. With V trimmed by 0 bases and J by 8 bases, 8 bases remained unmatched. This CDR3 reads CASSLGRGVVYEQFF. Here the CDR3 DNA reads TGTGCCAGCAGCTTGGGACGGGGGGTTGTGTATGAGCAGTTCTTC.

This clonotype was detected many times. CDR3 nucleotides: TGCAGCGTTGGCGGGAGGGCCGGAGAGACCCAGTACTTC. Protein product: CSVGGRAGETQYF. The chain has TRBV29-1 and TRBJ2-5; 9 bases line up with TRBD2. CDR1 SQVTM and CDR2 ANQGSEA come from the germline V gene. The CDR3 contains 13 residues. Germline trimming cut 4 bases from V and 4 bases from J; bases unmatched to any gene: 4.

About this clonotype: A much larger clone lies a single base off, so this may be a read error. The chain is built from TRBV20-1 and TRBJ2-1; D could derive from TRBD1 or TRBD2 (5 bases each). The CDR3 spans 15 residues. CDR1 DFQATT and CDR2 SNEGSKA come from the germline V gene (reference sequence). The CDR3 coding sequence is TGCAGTTCTAGTAAAGGGACCGGTATGGACAATGAGCAGTTCTTC. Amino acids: CSSSKGTGMDNEQFF.

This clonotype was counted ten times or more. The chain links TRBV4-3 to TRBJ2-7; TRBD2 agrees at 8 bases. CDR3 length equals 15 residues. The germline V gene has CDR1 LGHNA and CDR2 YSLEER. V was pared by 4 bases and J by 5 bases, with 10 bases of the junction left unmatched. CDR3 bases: TGCGCCAGCAGCCCCGCGGGGGGCGAGCCCCACGAGCAGTACTTC. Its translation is CASSPAGGEPHEQYF.

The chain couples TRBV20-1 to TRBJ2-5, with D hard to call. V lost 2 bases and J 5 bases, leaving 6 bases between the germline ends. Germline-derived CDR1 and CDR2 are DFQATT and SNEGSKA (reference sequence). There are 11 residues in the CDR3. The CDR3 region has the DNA TGCAGTGCTAGACTTTGGGAGACCCAGTACTTC. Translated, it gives CSARLWETQYF.

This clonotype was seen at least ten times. Here the CDR3 DNA reads TGTGCCAGCACCCTAGTGGGACAGGGGCCCTACGAGCAGTACTTC. Protein: CASTLVGQGPYEQYF. The gene calls are TRBV7-2 and TRBJ2-7; 10 bases match TRBD1. This CDR3 is 15 amino acids long. J lost 2 bases, V lost 7 bases, and 8 bases had no gene match. Per the germline V gene, CDR1 is SGHTA and CDR2 is FQGNSA.

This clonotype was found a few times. In DNA form, the CDR3 reads TGCGCCAGCAGCTTGGACCAAGAGACCCAGTACTTC. It encodes CASSLDQETQYF. This chain uses TRBV5-1 with TRBJ2-5, with D unresolved. Trimming cost V 0 bases and J 0 bases, with 0 bases left between them. CDR1 and CDR2 from the germline V gene are SGHRS and YFSETQ. The CDR3 runs to 12 residues. The full variable domain, its missing parts supplied by reference TRBV5-1 and TRBJ2-5, is KAGVTQTPRYLIKTRGQQVTLSCSPISGHRSVSWYQQTPGQGLQFLFEYFSETQRNKGNFPGRFSGRQFSNSRSEMNVSTLELGDSALYLCASSLDQETQYFGPGTRLLVL.

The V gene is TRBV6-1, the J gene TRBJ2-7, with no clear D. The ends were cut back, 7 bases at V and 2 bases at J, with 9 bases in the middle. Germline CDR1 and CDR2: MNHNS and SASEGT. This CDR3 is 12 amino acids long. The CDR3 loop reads CASKTVTYEQYV. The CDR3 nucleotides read TGTGCCAGCAAAACGGTGACCTACGAGCAGTACGTC.

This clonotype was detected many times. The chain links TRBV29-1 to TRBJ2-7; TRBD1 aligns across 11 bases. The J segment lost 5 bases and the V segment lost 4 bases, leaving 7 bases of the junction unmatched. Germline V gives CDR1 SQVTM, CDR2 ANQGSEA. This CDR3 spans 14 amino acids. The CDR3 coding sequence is TGCAGCGTTGTCCCGGGACAGGGGGGAAACGAGCAGTACTTC. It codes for CSVVPGQGGNEQYF.

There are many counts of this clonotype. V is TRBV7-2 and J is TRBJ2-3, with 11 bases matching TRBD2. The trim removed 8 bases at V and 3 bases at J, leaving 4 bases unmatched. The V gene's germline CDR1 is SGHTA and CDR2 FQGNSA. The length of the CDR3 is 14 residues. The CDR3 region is CASQLAGGTDTQYF. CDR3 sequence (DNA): TGTGCCAGCCAGCTAGCGGGAGGTACAGATACGCAGTATTTT.

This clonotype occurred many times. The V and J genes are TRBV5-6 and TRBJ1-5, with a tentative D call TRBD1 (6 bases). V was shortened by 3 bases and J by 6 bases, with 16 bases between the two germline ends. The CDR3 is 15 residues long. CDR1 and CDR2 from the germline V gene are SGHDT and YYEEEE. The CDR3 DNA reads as TGTGCCAGCAGCTCGGTCCGCCACAGGGTTCAGCCCCAGCATTTT. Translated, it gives CASSSVRHRVQPQHF.

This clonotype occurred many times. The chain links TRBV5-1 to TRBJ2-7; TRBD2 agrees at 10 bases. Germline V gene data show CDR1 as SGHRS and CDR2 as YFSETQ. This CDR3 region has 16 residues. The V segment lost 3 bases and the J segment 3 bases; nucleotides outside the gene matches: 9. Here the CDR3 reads CASSYRLAGSYYEQYF. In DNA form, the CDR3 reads TGCGCCAGCAGCTACAGACTAGCGGGTTCCTACTACGAGCAGTACTTC. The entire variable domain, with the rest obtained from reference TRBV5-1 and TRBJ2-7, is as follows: KAGVTQTPRYLIKTRGQQVTLSCSPISGHRSVSWYQQTPGQGLQFLFEYFSETQRNKGNFPGRFSGRQFSNSRSEMNVSTLELGDSALYLCASSYRLAGSYYEQYFGPGTRLTVT.

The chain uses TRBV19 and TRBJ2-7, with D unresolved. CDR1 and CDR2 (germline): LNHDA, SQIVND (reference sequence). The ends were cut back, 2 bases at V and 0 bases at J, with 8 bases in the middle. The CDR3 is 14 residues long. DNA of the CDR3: TGTGCCAGTAGTATACAGCCTCTCTCCTACGAGCAGTACTTC. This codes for CASSIQPLSYEQYF. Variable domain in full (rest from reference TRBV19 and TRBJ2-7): DGGITQSPKYLFRKEGQNVTLSCEQNLNHDAMYWYRQDPGQGLRLIYYSQIVNDFQKGDIAEGYSVSREKKESFPLTVTSAQKNPTAFYLCASSIQPLSYEQYFGPGTRLTVT.

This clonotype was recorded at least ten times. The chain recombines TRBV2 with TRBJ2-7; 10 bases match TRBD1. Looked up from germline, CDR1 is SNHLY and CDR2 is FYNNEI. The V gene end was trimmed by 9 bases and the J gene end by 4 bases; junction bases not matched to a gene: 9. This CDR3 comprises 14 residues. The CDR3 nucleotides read TGTGCCAGACAACCGGGACAGGGGAGGTACGAGCAGTACTTC. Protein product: CARQPGQGRYEQYF.

CDR3 protein: CASSAGPGDYEQYF. The CDR3 DNA sequence: TGCGCCAGCAGCGCGGGACCAGGCGACTACGAGCAGTACTTC. The gene calls are TRBV5-1 and TRBJ2-7; D may be TRBD2 (6 bases). Germline V gene data show CDR1 as SGHRS and CDR2 as YFSETQ. CDR3 size: 14 residues. V was clipped by 4 bases and J by 3 bases, with 14 bases between them.

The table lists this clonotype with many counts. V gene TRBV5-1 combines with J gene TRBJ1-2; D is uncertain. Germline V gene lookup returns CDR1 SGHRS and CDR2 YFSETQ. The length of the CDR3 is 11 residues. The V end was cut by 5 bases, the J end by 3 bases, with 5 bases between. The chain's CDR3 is CASSGDYGYTF. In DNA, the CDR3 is TGCGCCAGCAGTGGGGACTATGGCTACACCTTC.

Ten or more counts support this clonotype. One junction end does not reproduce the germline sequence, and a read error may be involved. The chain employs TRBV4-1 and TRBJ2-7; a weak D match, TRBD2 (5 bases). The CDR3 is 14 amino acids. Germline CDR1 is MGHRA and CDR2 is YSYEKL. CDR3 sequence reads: CASSQPGFIYKQYF. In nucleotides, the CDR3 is TGCGCCAGCAGCCAGCCGGGATTCATCTACAAGCAGTACTTC.

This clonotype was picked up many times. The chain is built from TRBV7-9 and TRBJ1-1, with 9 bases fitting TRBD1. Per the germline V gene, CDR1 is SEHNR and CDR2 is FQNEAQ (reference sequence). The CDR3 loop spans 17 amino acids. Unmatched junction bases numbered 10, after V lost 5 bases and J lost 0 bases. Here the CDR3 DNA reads TGTGCCAGCAGCCCCGGGACAGGGCCATCCATGAACACTGAAGCTTTCTTT. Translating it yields CASSPGTGPSMNTEAFF.

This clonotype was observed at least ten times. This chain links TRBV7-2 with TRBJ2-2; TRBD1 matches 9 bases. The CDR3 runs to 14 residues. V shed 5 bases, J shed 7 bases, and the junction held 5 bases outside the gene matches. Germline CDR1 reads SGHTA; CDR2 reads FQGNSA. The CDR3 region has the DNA TGTGCCAGCAGCCCACAGGGGGCGGTCGGGGAGCTGTTTTTT. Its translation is CASSPQGAVGELFF.

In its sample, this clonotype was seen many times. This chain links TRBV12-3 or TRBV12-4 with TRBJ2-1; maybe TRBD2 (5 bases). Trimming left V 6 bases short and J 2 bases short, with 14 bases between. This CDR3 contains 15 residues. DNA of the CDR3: TGTGCCAGCAGCCTCCTCGGAGGCCCCTACAATGAGCAGTTCTTC. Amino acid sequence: CASSLLGGPYNEQFF.

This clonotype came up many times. CDR3 nucleotide sequence: TGCAGTGCTAGTTTGGGGCTTAGCTCCTACGAGCAGTACTTC. This codes for CSASLGLSSYEQYF. The J gene is TRBJ2-7, the V gene TRBV20-1, with TRBD1 as a possible D gene (5 bases). Trimming removed 3 bases at V and 0 bases at J, with 12 bases between. Germline V gives CDR1 DFQATT, CDR2 SNEGSKA (reference sequence). The CDR3 covers 14 residues.

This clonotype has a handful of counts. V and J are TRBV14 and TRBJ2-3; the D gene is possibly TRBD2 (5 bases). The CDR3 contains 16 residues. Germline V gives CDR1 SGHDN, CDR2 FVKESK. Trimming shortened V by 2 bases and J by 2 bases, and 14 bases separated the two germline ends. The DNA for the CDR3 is TGTGCCAGCAGCCAACGGGCTCTAGCAGACACAGATACGCAGTATTTT. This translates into CASSQRALADTDTQYF.

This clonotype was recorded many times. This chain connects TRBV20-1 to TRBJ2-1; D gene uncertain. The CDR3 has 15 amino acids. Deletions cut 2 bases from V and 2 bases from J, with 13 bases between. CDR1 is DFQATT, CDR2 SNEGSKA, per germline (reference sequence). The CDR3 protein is CSARRIGSTYNEQFF. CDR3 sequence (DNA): TGCAGTGCTAGAAGGATCGGAAGCACCTACAATGAGCAGTTCTTC.

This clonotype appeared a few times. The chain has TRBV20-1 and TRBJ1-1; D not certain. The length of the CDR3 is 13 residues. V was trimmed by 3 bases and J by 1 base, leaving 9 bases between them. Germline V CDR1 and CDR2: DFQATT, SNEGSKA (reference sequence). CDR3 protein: CSASLQSNTEAFF. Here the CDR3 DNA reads TGCAGTGCTAGTTTACAGTCGAACACTGAAGCTTTCTTT.

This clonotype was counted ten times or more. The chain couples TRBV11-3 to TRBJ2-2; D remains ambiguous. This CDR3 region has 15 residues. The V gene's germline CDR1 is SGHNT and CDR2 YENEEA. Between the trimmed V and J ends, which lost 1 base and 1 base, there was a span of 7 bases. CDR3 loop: CASSLAKGNTGELFF. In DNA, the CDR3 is TGTGCCAGCAGCTTAGCCAAGGGGAACACCGGGGAGCTGTTTTTT.

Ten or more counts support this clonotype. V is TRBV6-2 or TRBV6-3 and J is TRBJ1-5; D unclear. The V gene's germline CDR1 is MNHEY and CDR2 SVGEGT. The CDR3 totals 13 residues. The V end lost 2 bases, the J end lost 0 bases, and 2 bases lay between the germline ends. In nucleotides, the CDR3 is TGTGCCAGCAGTTACAGTAGCAATCAGCCCCAGCATTTT. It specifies CASSYSSNQPQHF.

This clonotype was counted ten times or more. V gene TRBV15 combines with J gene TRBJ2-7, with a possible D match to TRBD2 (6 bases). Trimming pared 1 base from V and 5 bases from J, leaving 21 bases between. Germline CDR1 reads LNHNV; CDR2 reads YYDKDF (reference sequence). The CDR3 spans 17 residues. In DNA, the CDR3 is TGTGCCACCAGCAGAGGAGGCCCCCCGCGGGACCGGAACGAGCAGTACTTC. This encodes CATSRGGPPRDRNEQYF.